These 21 T cell receptor beta chains share one sample of origin, sequenced in a study of T-cell reconstitution after alpha-beta-depleted transplantation in children. Unique molecular identifiers were built into the TCRbeta library. TCRdb reprocessed the PCR reads with MiXCR, giving one entry per CDR3 protein. The sample records about 540,000 distinct CDR3 sequences, around 17% being singletons. Sequencing used PBMCs from the stem cell graft donor, obtained from the stem cell graft. The receptor set was obtained from a human donor who donated a stem cell graft to a child with acute lymphoblastic leukemia.

This clonotype has more than one count but fewer than ten. This chain joins TRBV6-5 and TRBJ2-7; a weak D match, TRBD2 (6 bases). Trimming left V 2 bases short and J 7 bases short, with 18 bases between. CDR1 MNHEY and CDR2 SVGAGI come from the germline V gene. This CDR3 has 15 residues. The CDR3 DNA sequence: TGTGCCAGCAGTTACGGAGCGGGTCGACCCGTAGAGCAGTACTTC. It is translated as CASSYGAGRPVEQYF.

This rearrangement joins TRBV12-3 or TRBV12-4 to TRBJ2-3; D may match TRBD1 or TRBD2 (7 bases each). V was pared by 6 bases and J by 3 bases, with 31 bases between. The length of the CDR3 is 20 residues. The CDR3 sequence is CASRGGWAGGAGLRTDTQYF. The CDR3 nucleotides read TGTGCCAGCAGGGGAGGGTGGGCAGGGGGAGCCGGACTAAGGACAGATACGCAGTATTTT.

This clonotype was detected only a few times. This chain joins TRBV15 and TRBJ2-2, with a possible D match to TRBD1 (7 bases). The CDR3 runs 16 residues. V gave up 1 base and J gave up 5 bases, with 14 bases separating them. CDR1 and CDR2 from the germline V gene are LNHNV and YYDKDF (reference sequence). The CDR3 spells CATSRVGGGWTGELFF. For the CDR3, the DNA is TGTGCCACCAGCAGAGTAGGAGGGGGCTGGACCGGGGAGCTGTTTTTT.

The chain joins TRBV18 to TRBJ1-2; weak D call: TRBD1 (6 bases). The CDR3 consists of 14 residues. V lost 3 bases and J 0 bases, leaving 8 bases between the germline ends. CDR1 KGHSH and CDR2 LQKENI come from the germline V gene. CDR3 in amino acids: CASSPTGTNYGYTF. DNA of the CDR3: TGTGCCAGCTCACCCACAGGGACTAACTATGGCTACACCTTC.

This clonotype has a handful of counts. This chain connects TRBV12-3 or TRBV12-4 to TRBJ2-3; 7 bases fit TRBD1. This CDR3 contains 17 residues. Trimming removed 5 bases from V and 0 bases from J; junction bases left unmatched: 11. CDR3 nucleotides: TGTGCCAGCAGTAGACCCGGGACAGCAACTAGCACAGATACGCAGTATTTT. This sequence encodes CASSRPGTATSTDTQYF.

This clonotype was seen a few times. The chain combines TRBV7-9 with TRBJ2-6; perhaps TRBD1 as D (6 bases). Germline CDR1 and CDR2: SEHNR and FQNEAQ (reference sequence). The CDR3 runs 16 residues. Trimming shortened V by 3 bases and J by 1 base, and 10 bases separated the two germline ends. CDR3 region: CASSFLTGSGANVLTF. In nucleotides, the CDR3 is TGTGCCAGCAGCTTTTTAACAGGGTCTGGGGCCAACGTCCTGACTTTC.

V and J are TRBV7-2 and TRBJ2-1; D is perhaps TRBD2 (5 bases). Deletions cut 5 bases from V and 4 bases from J, with 15 bases between. Looked up from germline, CDR1 is SGHTA and CDR2 is FQGNSA. The length of the CDR3 is 15 residues. The CDR3 region is CASSHAAGRYNEQFF. CDR3 sequence (DNA): TGTGCCAGCAGCCACGCGGCGGGCAGATACAATGAGCAGTTCTTC.

The genes are TRBV18 and TRBJ2-7, with D possibly TRBD2 on 5 matching bases. Trimming cost V 3 bases and J 2 bases, with 14 bases left between them. Germline V gene data show CDR1 as KGHSH and CDR2 as LQKENI. There are 15 residues in the CDR3. CDR3 residues: CASSPPPGNTYEQYF. The CDR3 DNA sequence: TGTGCCAGCTCACCGCCTCCGGGGAACACCTACGAGCAGTACTTC.

DNA of the CDR3: TGTGCCAGCAGCTTATACACAGGGAGTGAAGCTTTCTTT. Protein product: CASSLYTGSEAFF. This sequence joins TRBV7-6 and TRBJ1-1; D perhaps matches TRBD1 (6 bases). The CDR3 contains 13 residues. Germline CDR1 SGHVS, CDR2 FNYEAQ. V was shortened by 2 bases and J by 7 bases, with 11 bases between the two germline ends.

This clonotype was picked up a small number of times. The rearrangement links TRBV5-6 to TRBJ2-4, with TRBD2 as a possible D gene (6 bases). This CDR3 has 15 residues. The V gene's germline CDR1 is SGHDT and CDR2 YYEEEE. The V and J ends lost 5 bases and 5 bases respectively, with 17 bases between them. CDR3 in amino acids: CASSRLRGWENIQYF. CDR3 nucleotide sequence: TGTGCCAGCAGTCGATTACGGGGGTGGGAAAACATTCAGTACTTC.

CDR3 in amino acids: CASSYSAGSHEQYF. The CDR3 DNA reads as TGTGCCAGCAGTTACTCTGCAGGATCACACGAGCAGTACTTC. This chain uses TRBV6-5 with TRBJ2-7, with D uncertain. CDR1 and CDR2 from the germline V gene are MNHEY and SVGAGI. The germline V and J ends were trimmed by 0 bases and 5 bases, with 11 bases remaining between them. This CDR3 spans 14 amino acids.

This clonotype came up a few times. The chain links TRBV25-1 to TRBJ2-7; TRBD1 aligns across 10 bases. This CDR3 has 15 amino acids. The germline V gene has CDR1 MGHDK and CDR2 SYGVNS. The junction had 8 bases not matched to a gene; V was cut back by 8 bases and J by 1 base. In nucleotides, the CDR3 is TGTGCCAGCGAAGACAGGGGGCGGACTTCCTACGAGCAGTACTTC. Amino acids: CASEDRGRTSYEQYF.

CDR3 protein: CACGGMYTVDEQYF. CDR3 DNA sequence: TGTGCCTGTGGAGGGATGTATACGGTTGACGAGCAGTACTTC. The chain couples TRBV12-3 or TRBV12-4 to TRBJ2-7, with D possibly being TRBD2 (6 bases). This CDR3 contains 14 residues. Trimming cost V 11 bases and J 5 bases, with 22 bases left between them.

There are a few counts of this clonotype. The chain couples TRBV6-1 to TRBJ2-3; D ambiguous. Germline V CDR1 and CDR2: MNHNS, SASEGT. The V end was cut by 4 bases, the J end by 1 base, with 9 bases between. CDR3 size: 14 residues. CDR3 DNA sequence: TGTGCCAGCAGTGGAGGTCCTGGCACAGATACGCAGTATTTT. Translation: CASSGGPGTDTQYF.

This chain links TRBV13 with TRBJ2-6; D possibly corresponds to TRBD1 (5 bases). Germline values: CDR1 PRHDT, CDR2 FYEKMQ (reference sequence). V lost 3 bases to trimming and J lost 0 bases, with 9 bases between them. The CDR3 has 16 residues. The CDR3 DNA follows: TGTGCCAGCAGCTTCTACAGGCCCTCTGGGGCCAACGTCCTGACTTTC. Protein: CASSFYRPSGANVLTF.

The chain has TRBV9 and TRBJ2-7; 8 bases are a match to TRBD2. Germline V gives CDR1 SGDLS, CDR2 YYNGEE. J was trimmed by 3 bases and V by 3 bases; bases with no gene match: 5. The CDR3 spans 14 residues. CDR3 residues: CASSAPSGSYEQYF. The CDR3 nucleotides are TGTGCCAGCAGCGCACCGAGCGGGAGCTACGAGCAGTACTTC.

The chain is built from TRBV4-1 and TRBJ1-5; 8 bases map to TRBD1. Germline V lookup: CDR1 MGHRA, CDR2 YSYEKL. The CDR3 covers 18 residues. The V segment lost 3 bases and the J segment 2 bases; nucleotides outside the gene matches: 12. CDR3 loop: CASSHPTGATSGNQPQHF. The DNA of the CDR3 is TGCGCCAGCAGCCACCCGACAGGGGCTACCAGTGGCAATCAGCCCCAGCATTTT.

The chain recombines TRBV20-1 with TRBJ2-5; 11 bases are shared with TRBD2. Per the germline V gene, CDR1 is DFQATT and CDR2 is SNEGSKA (reference sequence). The CDR3 runs 20 residues. J lost 5 bases, V lost 0 bases, and 20 bases had no gene match. The CDR3 DNA is TGCAGTGCTAGAGATCCCTTTGTGGGTAGCGGGAGGGTAATTGGGGAGACCCAGTACTTC. The encoded protein is CSARDPFVGSGRVIGETQYF.

This clonotype was seen a few times. The chain couples TRBV4-1 to TRBJ2-7, with TRBD1 identical over 7 bases. The V gene's germline CDR1 is MGHRA and CDR2 YSYEKL. This CDR3 region has 18 residues. V shed 2 bases and J 0 bases; nucleotides not matched to a gene: 13. CDR3 region: CASSQKSDPRGYSYEQYF. DNA of the CDR3: TGCGCCAGCAGCCAAAAAAGTGATCCCAGGGGGTACTCCTACGAGCAGTACTTC.

This clonotype was detected a few times. This chain connects TRBV29-1 to TRBJ2-5, with 8 bases aligning to TRBD2. V gave up 7 bases and J gave up 5 bases; unmatched junction bases: 9. Germline values: CDR1 SQVTM, CDR2 ANQGSEA. This CDR3 comprises 13 residues. In DNA, the CDR3 is TGCAGCGGTTTTAGCGGGATCGGGGAGACCCAGTACTTC. Amino acid sequence: CSGFSGIGETQYF.

The chain recombines TRBV29-1 with TRBJ1-2; 8 bases are shared with TRBD1. The CDR3 is made up of 15 amino acids. Per the germline V gene, CDR1 is SQVTM and CDR2 is ANQGSEA. V was clipped by 4 bases and J by 4 bases; unmatched bases: 11. The CDR3 DNA reads TGCAGCGTTGTGCGGCCACAGGGGGAGGGCTATGGCTACACCTTC. As protein: CSVVRPQGEGYGYTF.